The 3 T cell receptor beta chains reported below all come from one sample, sequenced in a study of cytomegalovirus exposure and HLA in healthy donors. Vbeta (60) and Jbeta (13) primers were used in the PCR. Assay: immunoSEQ multiplex PCR; the TCRdb copy retains only in-frame clones and omits some. Here the sample spans more than 110,000 clones, 73% being singletons. The specimen sequenced was PBMCs. These receptor sequences come from a woman aged 40-49 years in good health and CMV-seronegative.

The V and J genes are TRBV6-5 and TRBJ1-5, with a tentative D call TRBD1 (5 bases). The V gene's germline CDR1 is MNHEY and CDR2 SVGAGI. With 6 bases removed from V and 2 bases from J, the gap between germline ends came to 14 bases. CDR3 size: 15 residues. Written as DNA, the CDR3 is TGTGCCAGCAGGTATCAGGGAGGAGGCAATCAGCCCCAGCATTTT. Translating it yields CASRYQGGGNQPQHF.

The V gene is TRBV28, the J gene TRBJ1-5, with D maybe TRBD1 (6 bases). The CDR3 has 15 residues. Germline V lookup: CDR1 MDHEN, CDR2 SYDVKM. Trimming pared 6 bases from V and 2 bases from J, leaving 14 bases between. The chain's CDR3 is CASRWTVLGNQPQHF. Here the CDR3 DNA reads TGTGCCAGCAGATGGACAGTGTTGGGCAATCAGCCCCAGCATTTT.

V is TRBV14 and J is TRBJ1-1; D is ambiguous. Germline CDR1 and CDR2: SGHDN and FVKESK. Trimming removed 5 bases from V and 3 bases from J, with 10 bases in between. CDR3 length equals 13 residues. CDR3 residues: CASSVVRDTEAFF. As DNA, the CDR3 is TGTGCCAGCAGCGTCGTCCGGGACACTGAAGCTTTCTTT.